This T cell receptor beta chain was sequenced during a study of blood T cell repertoires in COVID-19. Across the whole study: COVID-19 samples collected from the United States, Italy and Spain covered acute and convalescent phases.

Ages ranged from roughly 18 to 100 years, with residence in about two dozen US areas. Germline CDR1 KGHDR, CDR2 SFDVKD. V was trimmed by 4 bases and J by 3 bases, leaving 9 bases between them. This CDR3 has 13 residues. Using immunoSEQ multiplex PCR, the repertoire was profiled, and TCRdb retains in-frame clones only, with some absent. The sample lists about 270,000 clones, 88% seen once, with less than 3% in the top ten. The material sequenced was PBMCs or T cells enriched from blood (not recorded which). The chain combines TRBV24-1 with TRBJ2-7; the D is unclear. This clonotype was obtained from a woman aged 45-60 years who had recovered from COVID-19. CDR3 nucleotide sequence: TGTGCCACCAGTGAGCCTGGCCGCTACGAGCAGTACTTC. This gives the protein CATSEPGRYEQYF.